This T cell receptor beta chain was profiled in a study of blood T cell repertoires in COVID-19. Germline CDR1 is SGHNT and CDR2 is YYREEE (reference sequence). Trimming at V came to 2 bases and at J to 1 base, leaving 8 bases not matched to a gene. The CDR3 is 16 amino acids. Enrollees, 18 to 89 years old, lived in approximately 25 US areas. Cohort assignment relied on participant-reported clinical history. Two negative PCRs, clearance, or symptom resolution characterized the recovered Cohort 3 donors. Libraries were prepared by immunoSEQ multiplex PCR; TCRdb keeps only in-frame clonotypes and omits some of them. The sample consists of about 330,000 clones, about 85% of them appearing once.

This TCR derives from a woman in her 30s who had recovered from COVID-19. Material: PBMCs or T cells enriched from blood (not recorded which). The chain has TRBV5-4 and TRBJ1-1; TRBD1 matches 7 bases. CDR3 coding DNA: TGTGCCAGCAGCTTTTTGGGGGGACAGCAGAACACTGAAGCTTTCTTT. Translation gives CASSFLGGQQNTEAFF.